This T cell receptor (beta chain) comes out of a study of cytomegalovirus exposure and HLA in healthy donors. Study in general: From 190 million or so T cells, an earlier analysis saw 120 million or so unique TCR beta sequences. The Caucasian-associated ancestry cluster held over 80% of a few hundred genotyped donors.

The PCR employed 60 Vbeta primers together with 13 Jbeta primers. The repertoire was sequenced with immunoSEQ multiplex PCR; TCRdb's copy has only in-frame clones and lacks some. The sample holds about 140,000 clones, around 80% seen once. The CDR3 runs 18 residues. CDR1 is MDHEN, CDR2 SYDVKM, per germline. Losses at the gene ends were 4 bases for V and 3 bases for J; bases not matched to a gene: 18. With respect to this clone: Its specificity is not known.

Study conclusions and caveats: A missense DCLRE1C variant was associated with V- and J-gene trimming of TCR beta chains in a later analysis, and an independent cohort replicated the association. Cytomegalovirus-associated TCR beta chains were listed, numbering roughly 150.

Sequenced: PBMCs. This receptor was obtained from a female donor in good health and CMV-seronegative. The V and J genes are TRBV28 and TRBJ2-7, with 7 bases lining up with TRBD2. In DNA, the CDR3 is TGTGCCAGCAGTTCCTATCCGACTAGCTATCTAAGTTTCTACGAGCAGTACTTC. This gives the protein CASSSYPTSYLSFYEQYF.